This T cell receptor (beta chain) comes out of a study of T cell repertoires in cytomegalovirus infection. TCRdb reprocessed the reads via MiXCR and lists one record per CDR3 protein. The sample includes approximately 750,000 distinct CDR3 sequences, 35% of them seen just once. This clonotype was picked up many times. CDR3 length: 15 amino acids. From germline, CDR1 is MNHEY and CDR2 SVGEGT. V was trimmed by 5 bases and J by 5 bases, leaving 16 bases between them. This clonotype was obtained from a human donor in good health (CMV status not recorded). Some clones in this sample may be carry-over from other donors' samples. Sequenced input: PBMCs. The J gene is TRBJ1-5, the V gene TRBV6-2 or TRBV6-3, with D uncertain. DNA for the CDR3: TGTGCCAGCAGTGAATACGGATATCGAGATCAGCCCCAGCATTTT. It is translated as CASSEYGYRDQPQHF.